Presented here are 17 T cell receptor beta chains from one specimen sequenced in a study of T cell responses to AZD1222 COVID-19 vaccine. Sequenced by immunoSEQ multiplex PCR; TCRdb stores in-frame clones only, minus some. This sample has approximately 99,000 clones; approximately 86% occur once, and the top ten carry about 3.5%. Sequencing used peripheral blood, obtained on day 0 of AZD1222 vaccination. These receptors originate from an adult in good health.

With respect to this clone: The same CDR3 can be traced to other DNA sequences in this sample. The chain recombines TRBV2 with TRBJ2-3, with 7 positions matching TRBD1. V shed 6 bases, J shed 2 bases, and the junction held 8 bases outside the gene matches. CDR1 SNHLY and CDR2 FYNNEI come from the germline V gene. The CDR3 covers 15 residues. The CDR3 sequence is CASSPRQGVTDTQYF. As DNA, the CDR3 is TGTGCCAGCAGCCCCAGACAGGGTGTCACAGATACGCAGTATTTT.

The chain has TRBV4-1 and TRBJ2-7; tentative D call: TRBD2 (5 bases). The germline V gene encodes CDR1 MGHRA and CDR2 YSYEKL. V was clipped by 1 base and J by 0 bases, with 10 bases between them. This CDR3 is 15 amino acids long. CDR3 protein: CASSQVYRGSYEQYF. CDR3 in DNA: TGCGCCAGCAGCCAAGTTTATCGGGGCTCCTACGAGCAGTACTTC.

This chain connects TRBV5-1 to TRBJ1-1; D is possibly TRBD1 (6 bases). This CDR3 spans 13 amino acids. Trimming pared 1 base from V and 5 bases from J, leaving 9 bases between. Germline V lookup: CDR1 SGHRS, CDR2 YFSETQ. The CDR3 DNA reads TGCGCCAGCAGCTTGCGAGGGGGGACTGAAGCTTTCTTT. Its translation is CASSLRGGTEAFF.

The chain is built from TRBV7-3 and TRBJ1-6; the match to TRBD1 covers 7 bases. The germline gives CDR1 SGHTA, CDR2 FQGTGA. This CDR3 comprises 16 residues. Germline trimming cut 0 bases from V and 7 bases from J; bases unmatched to any gene: 6. CDR3 nucleotide sequence: TGTGCCAGCAGCTTAACGTCACAGGGGAGGAATTCACCCCTCCACTTT. Its protein is CASSLTSQGRNSPLHF.

This clone came up a few times. The chain is built from TRBV28 and TRBJ1-5; D is possibly TRBD1 (6 bases). There are 14 residues in the CDR3. V dropped 5 bases and J dropped 4 bases, with 12 bases sitting between them. Germline assignment: CDR1 MDHEN and CDR2 SYDVKM. The CDR3 region has the DNA TGTGCCAGCAGTCTCGGACAGCAGAATCAGCCCCAGCATTTT. This translates into CASSLGQQNQPQHF. Together with reference TRBV28 and TRBJ1-5, the CDR3 gives the full variable domain: DVKVTQSSRYLVKRTGEKVFLECVQDMDHENMFWYRQDPGLGLRLIYFSYDVKMKEKGDIPEGYSVSREKKERFSLILESASTNQTSMYLCASSLGQQNQPQHFGDGTRLSIL.

This sequence joins TRBV27 and TRBJ1-6; TRBD1 is a possible D gene (5 bases). This CDR3 is 16 amino acids long. Looked up from germline, CDR1 is MNHEY and CDR2 is SMNVEV (reference sequence). V was cut by 6 bases and J by 0 bases, with 12 bases left in between. The CDR3 DNA reads as TGTGCCAGCAGCCCGGGACTCAGCTCCTATAATTCACCCCTCCACTTT. Its protein is CASSPGLSSYNSPLHF.

This clone was found many times. V is TRBV9 and J is TRBJ1-5, with D hard to call. Trimming removed 3 bases at V and 1 base at J, with 8 bases between. The germline gives CDR1 SGDLS, CDR2 YYNGEE. CDR3 size: 14 residues. The CDR3 region has the DNA TGTGCCAGCAGCGGTGTTGGGAGCAATCAGCCCCAGCATTTT. Encoded protein: CASSGVGSNQPQHF.

The chain joins TRBV28 to TRBJ1-3; no firm D call. The CDR3 runs 11 residues. Germline-derived CDR1 and CDR2 are MDHEN and SYDVKM. The V end lost 3 bases, the J end lost 12 bases, and 9 bases lay between the germline ends. The CDR3 DNA is TGTGCCAGCAGTTTCACGGCAGGCATATATTTT. Amino acids: CASSFTAGIYF.

V and J are TRBV7-9 and TRBJ1-1; TRBD1 might be the D (5 bases). Looked up from germline, CDR1 is SEHNR and CDR2 is FQNEAQ (reference sequence). The CDR3 runs 14 residues. Between the trimmed V and J ends, which lost 3 bases and 1 base, there was a span of 9 bases. The CDR3 spells CASSFTQGNTEAFF. Written as DNA, the CDR3 is TGTGCCAGCAGCTTCACCCAGGGGAACACTGAAGCTTTCTTT.

The gene calls are TRBV7-8 and TRBJ1-5; 8 bases agree with TRBD1. The V gene's germline CDR1 is SGHVS and CDR2 FQNEAQ. With 5 bases clipped from V and 4 bases from J, the junction kept 4 bases outside the gene matches. The CDR3 is 14 amino acids. CDR3 sequence (DNA): TGTGCCAGCAGCACTACAGGGGGAAATCAGCCCCAGCATTTT. Its protein is CASSTTGGNQPQHF.

The CDR3 DNA follows: TGTGCCAGCAGCTCGCCCACCACAGGATACAATGAGCAGTTCTTC. Amino acid sequence: CASSSPTTGYNEQFF. The chain links TRBV7-3 to TRBJ2-1, with D possibly TRBD1 on 5 matching bases. The CDR3 consists of 15 residues. Per the germline V gene, CDR1 is SGHTA and CDR2 is FQGTGA. Trimming left V 4 bases short and J 4 bases short, with 14 bases between.

The gene calls are TRBV5-1 and TRBJ2-7; D ambiguous. Germline-derived CDR1 and CDR2 are SGHRS and YFSETQ. CDR3 length: 13 amino acids. V dropped 1 base and J dropped 2 bases, with 7 bases sitting between them. CDR3 sequence reads: CASSLYAAYEQYF. CDR3 in DNA: TGCGCCAGCAGCTTGTACGCAGCCTACGAGCAGTACTTC.

This chain links TRBV11-2 with TRBJ1-2, with D tentatively TRBD1 (5 bases). CDR1 is SGHAT and CDR2 is FQNNGV in the germline V gene. This CDR3 contains 14 residues. V lost 0 bases, J lost 8 bases, and 13 bases lay in between. Written as DNA, the CDR3 is TGTGCCAGCAGCTTAGAAGGGACCGGTATCGGCTACACCTTC. This encodes CASSLEGTGIGYTF.

The chain has TRBV19 and TRBJ2-1, with TRBD2 as a possible D gene (7 bases). Germline CDR1 reads LNHDA; CDR2 reads SQIVND (reference sequence). Trimming shortened V by 1 base and J by 3 bases, and 13 bases separated the two germline ends. There are 16 residues in the CDR3. CDR3 sequence: CASSIVGGGHYNEQFF. In DNA form, the CDR3 reads TGTGCCAGTAGTATAGTGGGGGGGGGCCACTACAATGAGCAGTTCTTC.

The chain couples TRBV10-2 to TRBJ2-3, with 8 bases fitting TRBD2. The germline CDR1 and CDR2 sequences are WSHSY and SAAADI. The CDR3 sequence is 14 residues long. V lost 7 bases and J lost 3; bases outside the gene matches: 6. For the CDR3, the DNA is TGCGCCAGCACTGCGGGACTAGTAACAGATACGCAGTATTTT. Protein product: CASTAGLVTDTQYF.

The CDR3: CASSLMGDSDSSGYTF. The CDR3 nucleotides are TGTGCCAGCAGTTTAATGGGGGACAGCGACAGTAGTGGCTACACCTTC. The chain uses TRBV27 and TRBJ1-2; the match to TRBD1 covers 7 bases. CDR3 size: 16 residues. V was pared by 2 bases and J by 7 bases, with 13 bases of the junction left unmatched. In germline, CDR1 is MNHEY, CDR2 SMNVEV (reference sequence).

J is TRBJ2-3 and V is TRBV5-4, with D uncertain. Germline CDR1 SGHNT, CDR2 YYREEE (reference sequence). The ends were cut back, 4 bases at V and 0 bases at J, with 12 bases in the middle. The CDR3 has 15 amino acids. The CDR3 nucleotides are TGTGCCAGCAGCCCAGGAGACTTAAGCACAGATACGCAGTATTTT. Encoded protein: CASSPGDLSTDTQYF.